By share, the clone carrying this T cell receptor (beta chain) counts as hyperexpanded. What it binds is unknown. This entry belongs to a study of OX40 agonist ivuxolimab in advanced cancers. Study background: Intravenous ivuxolimab at 0.01 to 10 mg/kg was given to patients every 2 weeks.

Study results and caveats: At doses 0.1 to 3.0 mg/kg, CD4+ and CD8+ clones expanded. The average count of expanded clones was higher among CD8+ T cells than among CD4+.

The repertoire was sequenced with immunoSEQ multiplex PCR; TCRdb's copy has only in-frame clones and lacks some. The repertoire holds fewer than 30,000 clones, around 78% seen once, with 18% in the top ten. With baseline, cycle 4 day 1, and cycle 7 day 1 as timepoints, blood was sampled. The germline CDR1 and CDR2 sequences are MNHEY and SMNVEV (reference sequence). V shed 2 bases and J shed 3 bases, with 2 bases lying between them. The length of the CDR3 is 13 residues. The TCR originated in an adult with an advanced solid tumor such as melanoma, head and neck, liver or kidney cancer. Sequencing used CD4+ or CD8+ T cells sorted from blood, obtained in a trial of the OX40 agonist ivuxolimab. The genes are TRBV27 and TRBJ1-6; the D is unclear. In DNA form, the CDR3 reads TGTGCCAGCAGTTTAATCTATAATTCACCCCTCCACTTT. It encodes CASSLIYNSPLHF.